This T cell receptor (beta chain) was observed in a study of tumor-infiltrating lymphocytes in primary liver carcinoma. Broader study findings: Only about 7-25% of top clones occurred in every one of the five tumor regions. Blood's top-250-clone fraction was significantly lower than that of tumors (p = 0.039). Tumor-blood pairs (like tumor-adjacent pairs) overlapped less than tumor region pairs did.

Unsorted bulk tissue (roughly 18-32 mg) underwent RNA and DNA co-extraction. The study sampled five separate regions from each tumor. In the case of this clonotype: Antigen: not known. One end of the junction does not line up with germline, which may come from a read error.

The germline V gene has CDR1 SGHNT and CDR2 YENEEA. The CDR3 totals 16 residues. The input was 450 to 500 ng total RNA; TCR beta cDNA was made from it with a constant-region primer. Modified slightly, ARM-PCR produced TCR beta libraries over three nested multiplex PCR rounds. Researchers ran the first two PCR rounds for approximately 10 cycles each with TRBV1-TRBV30 forward primers and a C-beta reverse primer. TCRdb used MiXCR to reprocess the multiplex PCR reads, holding one entry per CDR3 protein. Among some 20,000 distinct CDR3 sequences listed, roughly three quarters were seen once. The origin of this receptor is a woman aged 25 to 39 with primary liver carcinoma and hepatitis B virus infection. The chain is built from TRBV11-3 and TRBJ2-7, with 9 nucleotides matching TRBD1. The specimen was liver tumor tissue from sampling region 4. Regarding subset: tumor region T4, right-lateral pole. This CDR3 reads CASSGRDRDYSYEQYF. The CDR3, as DNA: TGTGCCAGTAGCGGCCGGGACAGGGATTACTCCTACGAGCAGTATTTC.